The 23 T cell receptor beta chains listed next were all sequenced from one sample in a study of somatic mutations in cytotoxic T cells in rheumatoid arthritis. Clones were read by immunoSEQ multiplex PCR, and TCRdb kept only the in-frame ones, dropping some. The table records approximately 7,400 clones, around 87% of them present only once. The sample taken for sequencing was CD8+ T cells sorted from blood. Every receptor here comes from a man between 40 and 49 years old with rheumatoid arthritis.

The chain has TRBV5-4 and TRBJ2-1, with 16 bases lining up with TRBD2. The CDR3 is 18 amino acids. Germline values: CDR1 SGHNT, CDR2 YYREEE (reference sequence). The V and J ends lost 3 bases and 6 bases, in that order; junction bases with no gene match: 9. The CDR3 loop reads CASSSGLAGGLVVNEQFF. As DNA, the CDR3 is TGTGCCAGCAGCTCGGGACTAGCGGGGGGGCTAGTAGTCAATGAGCAGTTCTTC. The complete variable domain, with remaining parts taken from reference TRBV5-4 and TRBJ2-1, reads ETGVTQSPTHLIKTRGQQVTLRCSSQSGHNTVSWYQQALGQGPQFIFQYYREEENGRGNFPPRFSGLQFPNYSSELNVNALELDDSALYLCASSSGLAGGLVVNEQFFGPGTRLTVL.

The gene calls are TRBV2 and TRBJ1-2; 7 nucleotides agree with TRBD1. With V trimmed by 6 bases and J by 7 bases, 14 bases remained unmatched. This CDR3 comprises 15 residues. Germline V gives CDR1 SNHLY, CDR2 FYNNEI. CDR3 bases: TGTGCCAGCAGGGCACCGGGACAGAATTACTGTGGCTACACCTTC. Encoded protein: CASRAPGQNYCGYTF.

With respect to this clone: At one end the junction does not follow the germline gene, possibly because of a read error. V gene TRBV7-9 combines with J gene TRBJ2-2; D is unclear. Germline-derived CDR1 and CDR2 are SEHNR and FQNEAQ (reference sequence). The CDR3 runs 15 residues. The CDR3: CASSVAAIGTGELFF. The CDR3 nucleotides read TGTGCCAGCAGCGTAGCCGCGATCGGCACCGGGGAGCTGTTTTTT. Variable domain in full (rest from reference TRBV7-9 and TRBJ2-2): DTGVSQNPRHKITKRGQNVTFRCDPISEHNRLYWYRQTLGQGPEFLTYFQNEAQLEKSRLLSDRFSAERPKGSFSTLEIQRTEQGDSAMYLCASSVAAIGTGELFFGEGSRLTVL.

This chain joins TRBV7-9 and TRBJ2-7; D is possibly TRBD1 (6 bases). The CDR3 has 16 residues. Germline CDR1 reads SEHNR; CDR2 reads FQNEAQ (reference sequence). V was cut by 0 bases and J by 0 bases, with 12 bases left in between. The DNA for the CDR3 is TGTGCCAGCAGCTTAGCGCAGGGGTTAAGCTCCTACGAGCAGTACGTC. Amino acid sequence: CASSLAQGLSSYEQYV.

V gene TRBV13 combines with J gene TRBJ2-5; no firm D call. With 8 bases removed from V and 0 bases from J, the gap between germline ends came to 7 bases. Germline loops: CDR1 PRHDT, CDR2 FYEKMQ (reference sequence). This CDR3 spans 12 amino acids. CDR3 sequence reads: CASSVYQETQYF. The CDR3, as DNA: TGTGCCAGCTCGGTGTACCAAGAGACCCAGTACTTC. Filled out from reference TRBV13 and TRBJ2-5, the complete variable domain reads AAGVIQSPRHLIKEKRETATLKCYPIPRHDTVYWYQQGPGQDPQFLISFYEKMQSDKGSIPDRFSAQQFSDYHSELNMSSLELGDSALYFCASSVYQETQYFGPGTRLLVL.

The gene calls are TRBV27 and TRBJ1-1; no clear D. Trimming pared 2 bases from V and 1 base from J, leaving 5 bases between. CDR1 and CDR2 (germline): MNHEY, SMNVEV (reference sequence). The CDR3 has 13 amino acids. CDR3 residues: CASSLMANTEAFF. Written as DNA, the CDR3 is TGTGCCAGCAGTTTAATGGCGAACACTGAAGCTTTCTTT.

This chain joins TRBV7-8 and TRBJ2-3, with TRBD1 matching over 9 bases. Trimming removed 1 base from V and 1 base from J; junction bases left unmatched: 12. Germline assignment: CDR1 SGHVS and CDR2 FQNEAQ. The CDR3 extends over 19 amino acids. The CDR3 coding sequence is TGTGCCAGCAGCTTAGGCGGTGGGACAGGGATCCGGGGCACAGATACGCAGTATTTT. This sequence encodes CASSLGGGTGIRGTDTQYF.

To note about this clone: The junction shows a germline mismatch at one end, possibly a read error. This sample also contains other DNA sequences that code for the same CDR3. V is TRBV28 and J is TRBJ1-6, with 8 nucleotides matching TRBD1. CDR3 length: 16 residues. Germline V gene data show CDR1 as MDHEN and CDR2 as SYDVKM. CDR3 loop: CASSSISDRENSPLHF. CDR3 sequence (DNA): TGTGCCAGCAGTTCCATTTCGGACAGGGAAAATTCCCCCCTCCACTTT.

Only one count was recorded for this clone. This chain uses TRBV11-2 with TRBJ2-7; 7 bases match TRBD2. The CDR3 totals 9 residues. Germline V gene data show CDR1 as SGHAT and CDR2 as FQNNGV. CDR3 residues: CASTCGGSV. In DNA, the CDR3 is TGTGCCAGCACCTGCGGGGGATCGGTC.

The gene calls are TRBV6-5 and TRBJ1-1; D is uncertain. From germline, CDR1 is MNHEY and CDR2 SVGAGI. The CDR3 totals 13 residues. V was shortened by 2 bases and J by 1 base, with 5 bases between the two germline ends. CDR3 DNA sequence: TGTGCCAGCAGTTACAACGGGAACACTGAAGCTTTCTTT. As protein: CASSYNGNTEAFF.

The CDR3 is CASSLASTSFYEQYF. In nucleotides, the CDR3 is TGCGCCAGCAGCTTGGCTTCTACTAGTTTCTACGAGCAGTACTTC. The chain links TRBV5-1 to TRBJ2-7, with TRBD2 as a possible D gene (5 bases). Deletions cut 0 bases from V and 3 bases from J, with 13 bases between. Germline CDR1 reads SGHRS; CDR2 reads YFSETQ. This CDR3 contains 15 residues.

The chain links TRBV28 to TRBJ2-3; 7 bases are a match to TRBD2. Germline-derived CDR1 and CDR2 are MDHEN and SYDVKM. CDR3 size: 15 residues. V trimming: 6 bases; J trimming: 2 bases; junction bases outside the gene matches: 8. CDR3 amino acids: CASSHGRGYTDTQYF. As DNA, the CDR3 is TGTGCCAGCAGCCATGGGCGGGGGTACACAGATACGCAGTATTTT.

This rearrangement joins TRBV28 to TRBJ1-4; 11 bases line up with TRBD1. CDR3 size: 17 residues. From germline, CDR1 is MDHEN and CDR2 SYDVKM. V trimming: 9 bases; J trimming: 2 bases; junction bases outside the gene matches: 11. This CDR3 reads CASPWGQGVGTNEKLFF. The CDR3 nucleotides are TGTGCCAGTCCATGGGGACAGGGGGTCGGGACTAATGAAAAACTGTTTTTT.

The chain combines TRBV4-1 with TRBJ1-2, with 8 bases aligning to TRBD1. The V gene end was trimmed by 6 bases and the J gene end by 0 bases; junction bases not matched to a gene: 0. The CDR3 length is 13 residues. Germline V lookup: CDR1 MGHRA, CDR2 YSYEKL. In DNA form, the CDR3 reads TGCGCCAGCAGACAGGGGGCTAACTATGGCTACACCTTC. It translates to CASRQGANYGYTF.

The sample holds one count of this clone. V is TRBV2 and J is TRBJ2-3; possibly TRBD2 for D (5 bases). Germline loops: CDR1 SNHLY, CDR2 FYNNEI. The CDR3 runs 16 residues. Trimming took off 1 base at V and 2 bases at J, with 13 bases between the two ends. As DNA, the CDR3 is TGTGCCAGCAGTGAAGTTGTCGGGGTCTTCACAGATACGCAGTATTTT. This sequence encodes CASSEVVGVFTDTQYF.

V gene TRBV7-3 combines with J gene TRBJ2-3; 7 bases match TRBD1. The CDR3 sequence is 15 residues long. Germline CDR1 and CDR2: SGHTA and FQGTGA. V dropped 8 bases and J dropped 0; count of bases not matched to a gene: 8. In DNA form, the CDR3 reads TGTGCCAGCTCCCAGGGGGACAGTAGCACAGATACGCAGTATTTT. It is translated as CASSQGDSSTDTQYF.

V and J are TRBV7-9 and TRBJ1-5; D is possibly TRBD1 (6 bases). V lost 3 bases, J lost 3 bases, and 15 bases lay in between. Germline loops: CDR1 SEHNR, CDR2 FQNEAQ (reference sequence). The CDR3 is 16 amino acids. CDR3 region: CASSFYKGHTNQPQHF. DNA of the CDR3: TGTGCCAGCAGCTTTTATAAGGGACATACCAATCAGCCCCAGCATTTT.

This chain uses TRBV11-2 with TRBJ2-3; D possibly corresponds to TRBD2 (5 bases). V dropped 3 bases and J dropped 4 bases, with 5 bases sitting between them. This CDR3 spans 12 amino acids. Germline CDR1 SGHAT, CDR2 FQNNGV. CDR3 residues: CASSLRADTQYF. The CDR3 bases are TGTGCCAGCAGCTTGAGGGCAGATACGCAGTATTTT.

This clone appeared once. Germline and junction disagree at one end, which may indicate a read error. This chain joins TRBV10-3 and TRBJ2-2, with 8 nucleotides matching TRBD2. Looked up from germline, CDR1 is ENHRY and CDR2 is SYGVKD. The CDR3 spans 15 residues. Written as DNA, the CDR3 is TGTGCCATCAGTGATAGCGGGGTGAACGCCGGGGAGCTGTTTTTT. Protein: CAISDSGVNAGELFF.

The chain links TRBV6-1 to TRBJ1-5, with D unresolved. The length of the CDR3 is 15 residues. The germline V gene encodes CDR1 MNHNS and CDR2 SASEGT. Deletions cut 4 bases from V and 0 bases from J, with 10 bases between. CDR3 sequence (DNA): TGTGCCAGCAGTGTTGGCAGAAATAGCAATCAGCCCCAGCATTTT. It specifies CASSVGRNSNQPQHF.

The DNA of the CDR3 is TGTGCCAGCAGCCCAGGCACAGGGGGCCCCACTAATGAAAAACTGTTTTTT. Encoded protein: CASSPGTGGPTNEKLFF. The V and J genes are TRBV9 and TRBJ1-4; 9 bases align to TRBD1. Germline CDR1 is SGDLS and CDR2 is YYNGEE. The junction had 9 bases not matched to a gene; V was cut back by 4 bases and J by 2 bases. The CDR3 totals 17 residues.

CDR3 nucleotide sequence: TGTGCCACCAGCAGGGCAGGGGAGTGGAATGAGCAGTTCTTC. It codes for CATSRAGEWNEQFF. The rearrangement uses TRBV15 and TRBJ2-1; a possible D gene is TRBD1 (6 bases). The CDR3 length is 14 residues. The V gene's germline CDR1 is LNHNV and CDR2 YYDKDF (reference sequence). V shed 3 bases and J shed 7 bases, with 13 bases lying between them. Drawing the rest from reference TRBV15 and TRBJ2-1, the complete variable domain is DAMVIQNPRYQVTQFGKPVTLSCSQTLNHNVMYWYQQKSSQAPKLLFHYYDKDFNNEADTPDNFQSRRPNTSFCFLDIRSPGLGDTAMYLCATSRAGEWNEQFFGPGTRLTVL.

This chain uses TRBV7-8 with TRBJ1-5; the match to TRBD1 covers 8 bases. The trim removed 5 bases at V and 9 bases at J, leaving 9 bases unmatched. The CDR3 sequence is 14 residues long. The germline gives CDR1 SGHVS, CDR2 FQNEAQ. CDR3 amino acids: CASSPVQGARPQHF. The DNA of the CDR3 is TGTGCCAGCAGCCCTGTGCAGGGGGCGAGGCCCCAGCATTTT.